This TCR beta chain emerged from a study of breast tumors, draining lymph nodes, adjacent tissues listed by TCRdb under 2016. For context, the study as a whole: Breast cancer patients provided tumor, adjacent nontumor tissue and axillary lymph nodes, and the study compared the TCR beta repertoires across these three sources. The study was designed to assess the relationships and possible T-cell exchange between tumor, surrounding tissue and draining lymph node repertoires in human breast cancer. What the authors observed across the whole study: Tumor and nontumor tissue repertoires were significantly more similar in luminal-like than in basal-like breast cancer. The data were judged consistent with most tumor T cells deriving from the lymph node and then expanding within tumor tissue. The conclusion that tumor T cells originate in lymph nodes was presented as consistent with a hypothesis rather than as directly demonstrated. Tumor T-cell repertoires showed less diversity than lymph node repertoires and more diversity than nontumor tissue repertoires, and tumor T-cell repertoires showed preferential V and J gene usage.

TCRdb names Illumina HiSeq 2000 as the instrument used. TCR beta chain libraries were generated by multiplex PCR amplification. High-throughput sequencing was used to analyze the amplified TCR beta chain products. TCRdb handled the public reads itself, with Q25 trimming in fastp and clone calling in MiXCR, and kept productive beta chains. Rows with one shared CDR3 protein collapse into an entry with the most common genes and DNA. Here the sample has 200,000 to 250,000 distinct CDR3 sequences; less than 45% occur a single time. The top ten clonotypes cover approximately 4% of the sample. CDR1 and CDR2 are drawn from the germline V gene: SNHLY, FYNNEI. The CDR3 runs 13 amino acids, cysteine and phenylalanine included. Of the read, only the CDR3 DNA is kept; its 39 bases are in frame from base 1. Lymph node samples were obtained from the axillary draining lymph nodes of breast cancer patients. This clonotype has just one count. Its antigen remains undetermined. One end of the junction varies from germline; a read error may be responsible.

This TCR derives from a female donor with breast cancer. Some clones in this sample may be carry-over from other donors' samples. The specimen sequenced was axillary lymph node tissue. The chain links TRBV2 with TRBJ1-6; the best D guess is TRBD1, with 5 bases matching. The CDR3 corresponds to CATSGGYNSPLHF. In nucleotide form, the sequence is TGTGCCACCAGTGGGGGATATAATTCACCCCTCCACTTT.